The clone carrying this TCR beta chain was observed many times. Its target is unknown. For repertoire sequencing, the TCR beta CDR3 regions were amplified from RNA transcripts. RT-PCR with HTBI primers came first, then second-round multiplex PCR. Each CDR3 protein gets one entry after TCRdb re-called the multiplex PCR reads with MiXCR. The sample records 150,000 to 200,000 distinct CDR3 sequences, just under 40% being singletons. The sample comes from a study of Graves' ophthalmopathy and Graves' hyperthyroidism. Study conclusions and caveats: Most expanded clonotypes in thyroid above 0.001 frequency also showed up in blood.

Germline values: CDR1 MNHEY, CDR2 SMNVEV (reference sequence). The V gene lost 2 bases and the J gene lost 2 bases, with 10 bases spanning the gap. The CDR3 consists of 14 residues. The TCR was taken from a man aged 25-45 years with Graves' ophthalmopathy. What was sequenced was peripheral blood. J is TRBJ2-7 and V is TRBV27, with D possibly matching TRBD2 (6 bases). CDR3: CASSLPGVPYEQYF. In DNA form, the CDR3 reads TGTGCCAGCAGTTTACCGGGAGTCCCCTACGAGCAGTACTTC.